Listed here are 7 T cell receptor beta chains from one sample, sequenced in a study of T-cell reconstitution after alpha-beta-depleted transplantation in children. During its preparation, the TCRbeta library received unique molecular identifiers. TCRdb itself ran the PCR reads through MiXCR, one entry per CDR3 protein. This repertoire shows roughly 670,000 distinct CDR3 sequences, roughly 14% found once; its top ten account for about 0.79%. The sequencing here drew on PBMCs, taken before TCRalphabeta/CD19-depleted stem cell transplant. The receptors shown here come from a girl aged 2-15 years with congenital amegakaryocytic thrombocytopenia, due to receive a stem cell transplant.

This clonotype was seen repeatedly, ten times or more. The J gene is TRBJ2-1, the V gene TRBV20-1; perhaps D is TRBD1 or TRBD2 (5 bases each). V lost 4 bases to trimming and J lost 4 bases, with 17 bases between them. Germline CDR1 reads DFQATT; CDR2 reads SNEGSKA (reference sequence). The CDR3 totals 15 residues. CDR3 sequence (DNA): TGCAGTGCTACTCTGTCCCGGGACCTTTACAATGAGCAGTTCTTC. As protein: CSATLSRDLYNEQFF.

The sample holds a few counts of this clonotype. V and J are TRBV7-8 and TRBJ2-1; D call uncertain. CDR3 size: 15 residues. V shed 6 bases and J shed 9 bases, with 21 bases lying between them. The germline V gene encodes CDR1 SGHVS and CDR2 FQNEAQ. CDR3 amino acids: CASSPTRIFTFEQFF. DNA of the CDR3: TGTGCCAGCAGTCCAACGAGGATCTTTACATTTGAGCAGTTCTTC.

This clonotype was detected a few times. CDR3 DNA sequence: TGTGCCAGCAGTCAGACAGTCTACTCCTACAATGAGCAGTTCTTC. Its protein product is CASSQTVYSYNEQFF. This rearrangement joins TRBV12-3 or TRBV12-4 to TRBJ2-1, with D possibly TRBD1 on 5 matching bases. Trimming removed 5 bases from V and 0 bases from J, with 11 bases in between. This CDR3 is 15 amino acids long.

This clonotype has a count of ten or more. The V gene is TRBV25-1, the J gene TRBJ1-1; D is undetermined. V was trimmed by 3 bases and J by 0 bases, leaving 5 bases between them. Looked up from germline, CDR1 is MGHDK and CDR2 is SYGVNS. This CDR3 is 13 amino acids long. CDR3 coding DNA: TGTGCCAGCAGTGAGGGTGTGAACACTGAAGCTTTCTTT. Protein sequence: CASSEGVNTEAFF. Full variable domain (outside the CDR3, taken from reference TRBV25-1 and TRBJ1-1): EADIYQTPRYLVIGTGKKITLECSQTMGHDKMYWYQQDPGMELHLIHYSYGVNSTEKGDLSSESTVSRIRTEHFPLTLESARPSHTSQYLCASSEGVNTEAFFGQGTRLTVV.

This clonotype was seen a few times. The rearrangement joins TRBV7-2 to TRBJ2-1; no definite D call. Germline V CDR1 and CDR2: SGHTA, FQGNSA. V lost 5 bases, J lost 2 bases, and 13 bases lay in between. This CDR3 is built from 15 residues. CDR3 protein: CASSPVADTYNEQFF. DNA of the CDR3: TGTGCCAGCAGCCCAGTAGCAGATACCTACAATGAGCAGTTCTTC.

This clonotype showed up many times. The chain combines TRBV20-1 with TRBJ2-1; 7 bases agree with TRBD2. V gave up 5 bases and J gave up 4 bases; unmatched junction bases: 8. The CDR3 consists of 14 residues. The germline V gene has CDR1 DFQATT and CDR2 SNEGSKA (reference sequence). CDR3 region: CSARQLAVYNEQFF. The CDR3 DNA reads TGCAGTGCTCGTCAGCTAGCGGTATACAATGAGCAGTTCTTC.

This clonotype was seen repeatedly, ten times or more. CDR3 residues: CSVVPLLVPGLAAQGEQFF. In DNA form, the CDR3 reads TGCAGCGTTGTCCCCTTGCTTGTACCGGGACTAGCGGCGCAGGGGGAGCAGTTCTTC. The chain uses TRBV29-1 and TRBJ2-1, with 11 nucleotides matching TRBD2. This CDR3 is built from 19 residues. Germline V gene sequence: CDR1 SQVTM, CDR2 ANQGSEA. With 4 bases clipped from V and 10 bases from J, the junction kept 24 bases outside the gene matches.